Listed below are T cell receptor beta chains from one sample, sequenced in a study of regulatory T cells in long-lasting Graves disease. A single record per CDR3 protein comes from TCRdb applying MiXCR to the multiplex PCR reads. The profile shows about 610,000 distinct CDR3 sequences, about 16% of them singletons. The same specimen was also included in a second study, on T cells in Graves' hyperthyroidism and ophthalmopathy.

The sequenced sample was peripheral blood mononuclear cells (PBMCs), obtained at new diagnosis, from a patient treated with antithyroid drugs. Receptors were obtained from a young man with Graves disease. Each CDR3 is given with its conserved first and last residue. A D gene is named only where the DNA matches it firmly. For some rows the clone size is stated as once, few or many, or as a class when expanded; others skip it.

J: TRBJ1-1; V: TRBV19; size: many; D: NA; DNA: TGTGCCAGTAACGGAGGGAAAGCTTTCTTT; CDR3: CASNGGKAFF
J: TRBJ1-4; V: TRBV12-3/TRBV12-4; size: many; D: NA; DNA: TGTGCCAGCAGTTCTCAAGGGATTGTATGGGGGTCTGAAAAACTGTTTTTT; CDR3: CASSSQGIVWGSEKLFF
J: TRBJ2-7; V: TRBV29-1; size: NA; D: TRBD1; DNA: TGCAGCGTTGACGGATCTTGGACAGGGGGCTCCTACGAGCAGTACTTC; CDR3: CSVDGSWTGGSYEQYF
J: TRBJ2-1; V: TRBV18; size: NA; D: TRBD2; DNA: TGTGCCAGCTCACCACCGGTGGTGTCTAGCGGGAGCAATGAGCAGTTCTTC; CDR3: CASSPPVVSSGSNEQFF
J: TRBJ2-3; V: TRBV2; size: many; D: NA; DNA: TGTGCCAGCAGACAAATGGGGGACCTCGCAGATACGCAGTATTTT; CDR3: CASRQMGDLADTQYF
J: TRBJ2-1; V: TRBV24-1; size: few; D: TRBD1; DNA: TGTGCCACCAGTTGGGGACAGGGCTCCAACAATGAGCAGTTCTTC; CDR3: CATSWGQGSNNEQFF
J: TRBJ2-7; V: TRBV5-1; size: many; D: TRBD2; DNA: TGCGCCAGCAGCTTACCTAGCGGGTACGAGCAGTACTTC; CDR3: CASSLPSGYEQYF
J: TRBJ2-1; V: TRBV25-1; size: few; D: TRBD2; DNA: TGTGCCAGCAGTGTGTTTAGCGGGGGCTACAATGAGCAGTTCTTC; CDR3: CASSVFSGGYNEQFF
J: TRBJ1-1; V: TRBV5-1; size: NA; D: NA; DNA: TGCGCCAGCAGCTTCGAGGATCTGGGCACTGAAGCTTTCTTT; CDR3: CASSFEDLGTEAFF
J: TRBJ2-7; V: TRBV7-9; size: few; D: NA; DNA: TGTGCCAGCAGCCGGACAGCCCGGAGCTCCTACGAGCAGTACTTC; CDR3: CASSRTARSSYEQYF
J: TRBJ1-1; V: TRBV7-9; size: few; D: TRBD1; DNA: TGTGCCAGCAGCCGGGTTAAAACAGGGGGCACTGAAGCTTTCTTT; CDR3: CASSRVKTGGTEAFF